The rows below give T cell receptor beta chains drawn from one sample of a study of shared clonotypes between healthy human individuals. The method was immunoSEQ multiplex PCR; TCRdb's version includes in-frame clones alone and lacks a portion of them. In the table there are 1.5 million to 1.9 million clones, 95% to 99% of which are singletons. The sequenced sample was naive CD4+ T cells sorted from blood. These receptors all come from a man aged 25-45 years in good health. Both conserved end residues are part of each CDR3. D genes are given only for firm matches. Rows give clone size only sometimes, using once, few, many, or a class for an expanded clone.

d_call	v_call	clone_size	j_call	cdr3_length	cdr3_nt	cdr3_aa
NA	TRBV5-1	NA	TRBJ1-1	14	TGCGCCAGCAGCTCAACAGGAATGAACACTGAAGCTTTCTTT	CASSSTGMNTEAFF
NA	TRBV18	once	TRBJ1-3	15	TGTGCCAGCTCACCTCTGTTCAGGGACGGGGACACCATATATTTT	CASSPLFRDGDTIYF
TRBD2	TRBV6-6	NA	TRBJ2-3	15	TGTGCCAGCAGTTACGGGGTAGCGGGAGGAGATACGCAGTATTTT	CASSYGVAGGDTQYF
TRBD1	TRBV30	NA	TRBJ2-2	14	TGTGCCTGGAGGACAGGGGGCAACACCGGGGAGCTGTTTTTT	CAWRTGGNTGELFF
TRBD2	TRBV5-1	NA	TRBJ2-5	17	TGCGCCAGCAGCTTGGTGTCTAGCGGGAGATTTCATCAGACCCAGTACTTC	CASSLVSSGRFHQTQYF
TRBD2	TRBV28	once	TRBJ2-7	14	TGTGCCAGCATGGGGGGAGGGTCAATCTACGAGCAGTACTTC	CASMGGGSIYEQYF
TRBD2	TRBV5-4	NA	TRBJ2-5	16	TGTGCCAGCAGCGCCAAGACTAGCGGGAACCAAGAGACCCAGTACTTC	CASSAKTSGNQETQYF
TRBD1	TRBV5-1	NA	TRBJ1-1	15	TGCGCCAGCAGCTTATCGACAGGGTTGAACACTGAAGCTTTCTTT	CASSLSTGLNTEAFF
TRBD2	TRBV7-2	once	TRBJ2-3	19	TGTGCCAGCAGCCAACCCCAACAGGACGGTAGCGGGAGTTTCGATACGCAGTATTTT	CASSQPQQDGSGSFDTQYF
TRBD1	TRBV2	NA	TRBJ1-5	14	TGTGCCAGCAGTTACAGGGGGCTAAGGCAGCCCCAGCATTTT	CASSYRGLRQPQHF
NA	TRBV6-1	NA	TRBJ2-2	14	TGTGCCAGCAGTGAAATAACGAACACCGGGGAGCTGTTTTTT	CASSEITNTGELFF
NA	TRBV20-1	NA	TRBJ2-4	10	TGCAGTGCGGAGGCGAGCATTCAGTACTTC	CSAEASIQYF
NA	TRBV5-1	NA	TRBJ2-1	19	TGCGCCAGCAGCTTGGCCTCCACTAGTTGGCGGAGGTCCTACAATGAGCAGTTCTTC	CASSLASTSWRRSYNEQFF
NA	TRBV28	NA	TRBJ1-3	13	TGTGCCAGCAGATGGGGCTCTGGAAACACCATATATTTT	CASRWGSGNTIYF
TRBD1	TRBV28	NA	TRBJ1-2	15	TGTGCCAGCAGTTTTGCCGGCAGGGGGCCTCATGGCTACACCTTC	CASSFAGRGPHGYTF
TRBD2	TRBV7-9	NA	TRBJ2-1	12	TGTGCCAGCAGGGGAGGGTACAATGAGCAGTTCTTC	CASRGGYNEQFF
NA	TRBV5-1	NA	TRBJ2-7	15	TGCGCCAGCAGCCGAACAGGAACGCCTACCTACGAGCAGTACTTC	CASSRTGTPTYEQYF
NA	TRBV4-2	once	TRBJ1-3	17	TGTGCCAGCAGCCAAGAACCCGGGGGGGCGTCTGGAAACACCATATATTTT	CASSQEPGGASGNTIYF
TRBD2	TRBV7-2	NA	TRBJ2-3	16	TGTGCCAGCAGCCACACTAGCGGTTCTAGCACAGATACGCAGTATTTT	CASSHTSGSSTDTQYF
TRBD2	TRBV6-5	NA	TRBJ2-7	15	TGTGCCACAAAAAGCAGGTCTAGCGGAGTCTACGAGCAGTACTTC	CATKSRSSGVYEQYF
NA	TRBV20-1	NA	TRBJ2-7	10	TGCAGTGCTTACTCCTACGAGCAGTACTTC	CSAYSYEQYF
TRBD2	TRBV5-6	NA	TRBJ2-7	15	TGTGCCAGCAGCTTGACTAGCGGGAGCACCTACGAGCAGTACTTC	CASSLTSGSTYEQYF
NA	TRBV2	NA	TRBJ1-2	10	TGTGCCAGCAGTGATAGTGGCTACACCTTC	CASSDSGYTF
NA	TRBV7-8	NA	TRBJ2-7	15	TGTGCCAGCAGCTCCTGGAGGGCCCCGGCCCACGAGCAGTACTTC	CASSSWRAPAHEQYF
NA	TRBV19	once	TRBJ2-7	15	TGTGCCAGTAGTCCGGCCGCAGGGTATAGCTACGAGCAGTACTTC	CASSPAAGYSYEQYF
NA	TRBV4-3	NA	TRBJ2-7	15	TGCGCCAGCAGCCAGGCCTATCAGCCTTCCTACGAGCAGTACTTC	CASSQAYQPSYEQYF
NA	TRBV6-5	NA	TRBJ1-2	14	TGTGCCAGCAGTTACGGGGGGGGTGCCTATGGCTACACCTTC	CASSYGGGAYGYTF
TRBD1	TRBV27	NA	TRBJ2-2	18	TGTGCCAGCAGTCCACAAATTCGACAGGGGGCCGGCACCGGGGAGCTGTTTTTT	CASSPQIRQGAGTGELFF
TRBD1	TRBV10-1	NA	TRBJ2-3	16	TGCGCCAGCAGCACTCCCGGACAGGGGGCCGGAGATACGCAGTATTTT	CASSTPGQGAGDTQYF
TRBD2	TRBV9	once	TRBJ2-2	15	TGTGCCAGCAGCCACGGGAGGGAGAACACCGGGGAGCTGTTTTTT	CASSHGRENTGELFF
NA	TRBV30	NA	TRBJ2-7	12	TGTGCCTGGACACCCACAGGGAGCGAGCAGTACTTC	CAWTPTGSEQYF
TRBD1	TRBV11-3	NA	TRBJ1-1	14	TGTGCCAGCAGCTTCGGCAGGGGGAGCACTGAAGCTTTCTTT	CASSFGRGSTEAFF
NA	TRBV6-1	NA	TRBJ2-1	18	TGTGCCAGCAGTGAATTGCGGGTCCGGATCGGCTCCTACAATGAGCAGTTCTTC	CASSELRVRIGSYNEQFF
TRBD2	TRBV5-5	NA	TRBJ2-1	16	TGTGCCAGCAGCTTGGTCAGCGGGAGCAGGGTCAATGAGCAGTTCTTC	CASSLVSGSRVNEQFF
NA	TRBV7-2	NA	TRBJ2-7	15	TGTGCCAGCAGCCCAGTAGCTAGTTTGGTCGACGAGCAGTACTTC	CASSPVASLVDEQYF
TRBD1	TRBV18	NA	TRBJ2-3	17	TGTGCCAGCTCACCACCTGGACAGGGGCGGCCCACAGATACGCAGTATTTT	CASSPPGQGRPTDTQYF
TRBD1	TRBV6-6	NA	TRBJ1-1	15	TGTGCCAGCACCCAGACAGGGGGCTCCAACACTGAAGCTTTCTTT	CASTQTGGSNTEAFF
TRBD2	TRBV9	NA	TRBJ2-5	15	TGTGCCAGCAGCGTAGCGGGAGGGAGTAAAGAGACCCAGTACTTC	CASSVAGGSKETQYF
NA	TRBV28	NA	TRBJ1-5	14	TGTGCCAGCGTTCGGGATCTCGGCAATCAGCCCCAGCATTTT	CASVRDLGNQPQHF
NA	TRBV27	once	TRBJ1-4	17	TGTGCCAGCAGTGCCTCCTTTGGGGGTTCGGCTAATGAAAAACTGTTTTTT	CASSASFGGSANEKLFF
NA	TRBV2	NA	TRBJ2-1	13	TGTGCCAGCACCGACGGAGATTACAATGAGCAGTTCTTC	CASTDGDYNEQFF
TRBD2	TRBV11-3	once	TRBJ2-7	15	TGTGCCAGCAGCTTAGACGCGGGAGTAAGCTACGAGCAGTACTTC	CASSLDAGVSYEQYF
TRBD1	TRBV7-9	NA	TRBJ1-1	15	TGTGCCAACGAGATTCAGGACAGGGGGCGGACTGAAGCTTTCTTT	CANEIQDRGRTEAFF
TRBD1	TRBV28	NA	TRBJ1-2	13	TGTGCCAGCAGACTGACAGGGGGCATTGGCTACACCTTC	CASRLTGGIGYTF
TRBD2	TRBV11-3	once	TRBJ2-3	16	TGTGCCAGCAGCTTCATAGCGGGAGGTCACACAGATACGCAGTATTTT	CASSFIAGGHTDTQYF
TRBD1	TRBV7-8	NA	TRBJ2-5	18	TGTGCCAGCAGCTCACCCACGATAAGGGACAGGTACCAAGAGACCCAGTACTTC	CASSSPTIRDRYQETQYF
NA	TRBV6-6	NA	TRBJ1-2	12	TGTGCCAGCAGTGGAATGAACTATGGCTACACCTTC	CASSGMNYGYTF
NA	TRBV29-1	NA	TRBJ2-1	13	TGCAGCGTTGCATCTATCTCCTACAATGAGCAGTTCTTC	CSVASISYNEQFF
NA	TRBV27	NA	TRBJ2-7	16	TGTGCCAGCAGTTTATCAAGGGGGGCGGTATCTAACGAGCAGTACTTC	CASSLSRGAVSNEQYF
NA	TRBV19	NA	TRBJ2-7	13	TGTGCCAGTAGTTCGACAGGCTCCTACGAGCAGTACTTC	CASSSTGSYEQYF
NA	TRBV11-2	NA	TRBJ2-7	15	TGTGCCAGCAGCTTAGAGGCGGGGAGCTCCTACGAGCAGTACTTC	CASSLEAGSSYEQYF
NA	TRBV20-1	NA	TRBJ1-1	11	TGCAGTGCTAGGGGGGACACTGAAGCTTTCTTT	CSARGDTEAFF
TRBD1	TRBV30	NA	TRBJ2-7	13	TGTGCCTGGAGTCGCTTAGGGGGCCACGAGCAGTACTTC	CAWSRLGGHEQYF
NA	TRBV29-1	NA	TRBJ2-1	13	TGCAGCGCCCGACAGAGCTCCTACAATGAGCAGTTCTTC	CSARQSSYNEQFF
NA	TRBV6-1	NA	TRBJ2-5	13	TGTGCCAGCAGTAGGAAGTGGGTTCAGACCCAGTACTTC	CASSRKWVQTQYF
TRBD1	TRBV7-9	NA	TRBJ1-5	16	TGTGCCAGCAGCGCATTGGACAGGTTCCCCAATCAGCCCCAGCATTTT	CASSALDRFPNQPQHF
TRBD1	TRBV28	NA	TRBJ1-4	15	TGTGCCAGCAGGCCTACAGGGGGGACTAATGAAAAACTGTTTTTT	CASRPTGGTNEKLFF